The 24 T cell receptor beta chains below come from one sample, sequenced in a study of cytomegalovirus exposure and HLA in healthy donors. The primer mix had 60 Vbeta and 13 Jbeta primers. Repertoires were generated with immunoSEQ multiplex PCR, while TCRdb's copy carries only in-frame clones and drops some. The data hold 140,000 or so clones, with approximately 80% observed a single time. Sample: PBMCs. All receptors come from a female donor in good health and CMV-seronegative.

CDR3 nucleotides: TGTGCCAGCAGCTCGGAGGGACTACCCTACAATGAGCAGTTCTTC. Translation gives CASSSEGLPYNEQFF. The J gene is TRBJ2-1, the V gene TRBV7-3; 7 bases fit TRBD2. CDR3 length equals 15 residues. Germline CDR1 and CDR2: SGHTA and FQGTGA. The trim removed 4 bases at V and 2 bases at J, leaving 5 bases unmatched.

This clone has only one observation. The chain uses TRBV10-2 and TRBJ2-7; D might be TRBD1 (5 bases). This CDR3 region has 15 residues. Germline lookup yields CDR1 WSHSY and CDR2 SAAADI. V lost 5 bases, J lost 5 bases, and 19 bases lay in between. CDR3 residues: CASSPSGRVIDEQYF. The CDR3 DNA reads TGCGCCAGCAGTCCTTCGGGCAGGGTGATTGACGAGCAGTACTTC.

CDR3 protein: CASSLVLGTGLKELPNTEAFF. The CDR3 region has the DNA TGCGCCAGCAGCTTGGTACTGGGGACAGGTTTAAAGGAACTCCCGAACACTGAAGCTTTCTTT. V and J are TRBV5-1 and TRBJ1-1; 8 positions agree with TRBD1. This CDR3 is 21 amino acids long. The germline V gene has CDR1 SGHRS and CDR2 YFSETQ. V lost 0 bases and J lost 1; bases outside the gene matches: 20.

The chain links TRBV7-9 to TRBJ2-3, with TRBD2 identical over 9 bases. The CDR3 sequence is 18 residues long. V gave up 3 bases and J gave up 0 bases; unmatched junction bases: 10. Germline V lookup: CDR1 SEHNR, CDR2 FQNEAQ (reference sequence). CDR3 amino acids: CASSFGLAGSASTDTQYF. The CDR3 region has the DNA TGTGCCAGCAGCTTCGGCCTAGCGGGGTCAGCTAGCACAGATACGCAGTATTTT.

The chain is built from TRBV6-5 and TRBJ2-1; TRBD2 aligns across 8 bases. Germline loops: CDR1 MNHEY, CDR2 SVGAGI. Losses at the gene ends were 4 bases for V and 8 bases for J; bases not matched to a gene: 13. This CDR3 comprises 16 residues. This chain's CDR3 is CASSSNLAGGKYEQFF. The CDR3 DNA follows: TGTGCCAGCAGTTCAAATTTGGCGGGAGGAAAATATGAGCAGTTCTTC.

The CDR3 loop reads CASTRDRGYEQYF. The CDR3 bases are TGTGCCAGCACGAGGGACAGGGGCTACGAGCAGTACTTC. The chain recombines TRBV2 with TRBJ2-7; 10 nucleotides line up with TRBD1. The CDR3 has 13 residues. The V segment lost 7 bases and the J segment 3 bases; nucleotides outside the gene matches: 3. The V gene's germline CDR1 is SNHLY and CDR2 FYNNEI.

The chain is built from TRBV7-8 and TRBJ2-5; TRBD1 matches 9 bases. The CDR3 length is 16 residues. Germline V CDR1 and CDR2: SGHVS, FQNEAQ. V gave up 5 bases and J gave up 3 bases; unmatched junction bases: 10. CDR3 DNA: TGTGCCAGCAGCCCGTACAACAGGGGGCGCAAAGAGACCCAGTACTTC. As protein: CASSPYNRGRKETQYF.

The chain couples TRBV21-1 to TRBJ1-5; the D call TRBD1 from the table was never checked on the DNA. TRBV21-1 is reported as a pseudogene. The CDR3 has 22 amino acids. The CDR3 coding sequence is TGTGCCAGCAGCACCCCTTGGTTCTGCCAAAGAGGGTACTTACAGGGAAATCAGCCCCAGCATTTT. Translating it yields CASSTPWFCQRGYLQGNQPQHF.

The chain recombines TRBV19 with TRBJ2-1, with a possible D match to TRBD1 (5 bases). The CDR3 covers 13 residues. Germline V gene lookup returns CDR1 LNHDA and CDR2 SQIVND (reference sequence). Trimming shortened V by 1 base and J by 5 bases, and 6 bases separated the two germline ends. CDR3 loop: CASSIVGDNEQFF. The CDR3 nucleotides are TGTGCCAGTAGTATAGTAGGGGACAATGAGCAGTTCTTC.

The chain recombines TRBV27 with TRBJ1-6, with 8 nucleotides matching TRBD1. Germline CDR1 reads MNHEY; CDR2 reads SMNVEV (reference sequence). The V gene end was trimmed by 5 bases and the J gene end by 8 bases; junction bases not matched to a gene: 5. This CDR3 has 14 residues. Here the CDR3 DNA reads TGTGCCAGCAGTCCCCGGACAGGGTATTCACCCCTCCACTTT. Translation gives CASSPRTGYSPLHF.

This clone occurred a few times. The chain links TRBV5-1 to TRBJ1-2; TRBD1 matches 9 bases. Looked up from germline, CDR1 is SGHRS and CDR2 is YFSETQ. This CDR3 comprises 14 residues. V shed 3 bases, J shed 4 bases, and the junction held 4 bases outside the gene matches. The CDR3 nucleotides read TGCGCCAGCAGCTCAGGACAGGGGCCCTATGGCTACACCTTC. Its protein is CASSSGQGPYGYTF.

The chain recombines TRBV10-3 with TRBJ1-3; a possible D gene is TRBD1 (6 bases). V lost 11 bases to trimming and J lost 0 bases, with 20 bases between them. The length of the CDR3 is 16 residues. Germline lookup yields CDR1 ENHRY and CDR2 SYGVKD. The CDR3 DNA reads as TGTGCCGCCATGCGGAGGGGGGGTCTCTCTGGAAACACCATATATTTT. This encodes CAAMRRGGLSGNTIYF.

The rearrangement joins TRBV30 to TRBJ2-7; the D gene is possibly TRBD1 (5 bases). This CDR3 region has 14 residues. Germline V gives CDR1 GTSNPN, CDR2 SVGIG (reference sequence). Trimming removed 2 bases from V and 3 bases from J, with 14 bases in between. The CDR3 spells CAWSRADRFYEQYF. The CDR3 DNA reads as TGTGCCTGGAGTCGCGCCGACAGATTCTACGAGCAGTACTTC.

The chain recombines TRBV7-2 with TRBJ2-7; 11 nucleotides align to TRBD2. The length of the CDR3 is 15 residues. Germline V CDR1 and CDR2: SGHTA, FQGNSA. V shed 0 bases, J shed 6 bases, and the junction held 4 bases outside the gene matches. The CDR3 DNA reads TGTGCCAGCAGCTTAGCGGCTAGCGGGGGGCCCGAGCAGTACTTC. Translated: CASSLAASGGPEQYF.

The chain links TRBV5-1 to TRBJ1-6, with a weak D call TRBD1 (6 bases). V lost 0 bases, J lost 4 bases, and 11 bases lay in between. This CDR3 has 16 residues. Germline V gives CDR1 SGHRS, CDR2 YFSETQ. Here the CDR3 reads CASSLATTGYNSPLHF. CDR3 nucleotides: TGCGCCAGCAGCTTGGCCACAACAGGGTATAATTCACCCCTCCACTTT.

This clone was recorded a few times. This sequence joins TRBV4-2 and TRBJ2-5, with TRBD2 matching over 7 bases. The CDR3 is 17 amino acids. Losses at the gene ends were 3 bases for V and 4 bases for J; bases not matched to a gene: 14. Germline CDR1 reads LGHNA; CDR2 reads YNFKEQ. The CDR3 sequence: CASSHSRGGEGRETQYF. CDR3 DNA: TGTGCCAGCAGCCACTCCCGTGGCGGGGAGGGAAGAGAGACCCAGTACTTC.

This chain uses TRBV30 with TRBJ2-6; 9 positions agree with TRBD1. CDR1 is GTSNPN, CDR2 SVGIG, per germline (reference sequence). The CDR3 covers 19 residues. V shed 1 base and J 1 base; nucleotides not matched to a gene: 11. Here the CDR3 reads CAWSAQQGAFGSGANVLTF. CDR3 nucleotides: TGTGCCTGGAGTGCCCAACAGGGGGCGTTTGGGTCTGGGGCCAACGTCCTGACTTTC.

The chain carries TRBV4-1 and TRBJ1-1, with 8 bases that match TRBD1. The germline CDR1 and CDR2 sequences are MGHRA and YSYEKL. This CDR3 comprises 13 residues. V was clipped by 5 bases and J by 6 bases; unmatched bases: 5. The CDR3 protein is CASSFGQGSEAFF. The CDR3 DNA sequence: TGCGCCAGCAGCTTTGGACAGGGCTCTGAAGCTTTCTTT.

This chain joins TRBV6-5 and TRBJ1-1, with a weak D call TRBD1 (6 bases). The germline V gene has CDR1 MNHEY and CDR2 SVGAGI. The CDR3 sequence is 15 residues long. V was cut by 2 bases and J by 1 base, with 11 bases left in between. CDR3 nucleotide sequence: TGTGCCAGCAGTTACCAGGGGCCAAGGAACACTGAAGCTTTCTTT. Encoded protein: CASSYQGPRNTEAFF.

V is TRBV7-9 and J is TRBJ1-3, with no clear D. Germline V gene sequence: CDR1 SEHNR, CDR2 FQNEAQ (reference sequence). V lost 5 bases to trimming and J lost 8 bases, with 10 bases between them. This CDR3 spans 12 amino acids. The CDR3 nucleotides read TGTGCCAGCAGCCACCCGTCGGACACCATATATTTT. As protein: CASSHPSDTIYF. The whole variable domain, filled in from reference TRBV7-9 and TRBJ1-3, reads DTGVSQNPRHKITKRGQNVTFRCDPISEHNRLYWYRQTLGQGPEFLTYFQNEAQLEKSRLLSDRFSAERPKGSFSTLEIQRTEQGDSAMYLCASSHPSDTIYFGEGSWLTVV.

The V gene is TRBV6-1, the J gene TRBJ2-7; 8 bases align to TRBD2. After removal of 6 bases from V and 7 bases from J, the junction contained 8 bases not matched to a gene. From germline, CDR1 is MNHNS and CDR2 SASEGT. The CDR3 has 13 amino acids. The CDR3 sequence is CASSEAPGGEQYF. The CDR3 DNA reads as TGTGCCAGCAGCGAGGCGCCGGGGGGGGAGCAGTACTTC.

The J gene is TRBJ1-5, the V gene TRBV19; no firm D call. V was cut by 6 bases and J by 2 bases, with 11 bases left in between. This CDR3 is 14 amino acids long. Germline CDR1 is LNHDA and CDR2 is SQIVND (reference sequence). CDR3 DNA: TGTGCCAGTAGCCCGAACGGAGGCAATCAGCCCCAGCATTTT. Translation: CASSPNGGNQPQHF. Complete variable domain (other parts from reference TRBV19 and TRBJ1-5): DGGITQSPKYLFRKEGQNVTLSCEQNLNHDAMYWYRQDPGQGLRLIYYSQIVNDFQKGDIAEGYSVSREKKESFPLTVTSAQKNPTAFYLCASSPNGGNQPQHFGDGTRLSIL.

The CDR3 coding sequence is TGTGCCAGCTCACCAAGGGAACTAGCGGGAGGGTCATCCTACAATGAGCAGTTCTTC. Encoded protein: CASSPRELAGGSSYNEQFF. The V call is TRBV18, the J call TRBJ2-1, with TRBD2 identical over 13 bases. V shed 2 bases, J shed 1 base, and the junction held 8 bases outside the gene matches. CDR3 size: 19 residues. Germline V CDR1 and CDR2: KGHSH, LQKENI.

CDR3 nucleotides: TGCGCCAGCAGCTTGGAGATTCGACCGCGGGGCACCGGGGAGCTGTTTTTT. Translation: CASSLEIRPRGTGELFF. The chain recombines TRBV5-1 with TRBJ2-2; D perhaps matches TRBD2 (6 bases). V lost 0 bases and J lost 4, with 16 bases in between. Germline V gene lookup returns CDR1 SGHRS and CDR2 YFSETQ. The CDR3 covers 17 residues.